A selection of T cell receptor beta chains follows, all from one sample in a study of shared clonotypes between healthy human individuals. Data came from immunoSEQ multiplex PCR; TCRdb stores just in-frame clones and leaves some out. The sample lists 2 million to 2.5 million clones, around 90% seen once, with about 0.41% in the top ten. Source material: naive CD4+ T cells from PBMCs. Receptors were obtained from a man between 18 and 35 years old in good health. Some clones in this sample may be carry-over from other donors' samples. Both conserved end residues are part of each CDR3. A D gene is named only where the DNA matches it firmly. The size of a clone is reported for some rows only, either as once, few or many, or as a class for expanded clones.

TRBJ2-5	TRBD2	TRBV5-5	.	TGTGCCAGCAGCGCTCTAGCGGGAAGGAGGCAAGAGACCCAGTACTTC	CASSALAGRRQETQYF
TRBJ1-3	.	TRBV7-2	.	TGTGCCAGCAGCTTAGCTGCTGGAAACACCATATATTTT	CASSLAAGNTIYF
TRBJ2-3	.	TRBV5-1	.	TGCGCCAGCAGCTCGGACTGGGGGAATACGCAGTATTTT	CASSSDWGNTQYF
TRBJ1-2	.	TRBV18	once	TGTGCCAGCTCACCCGAACGGACTTACGATGGCTACACCTTC	CASSPERTYDGYTF
TRBJ2-7	.	TRBV5-4	.	TGTGCCAGCAGTCCTAAGACAGGAGGGGACTCTCTCGAGCAGTACTTC	CASSPKTGGDSLEQYF
TRBJ1-2	TRBD1	TRBV7-2	.	TGTGCCAGCAGCGGGGACAGGGCTCGAGACTATGGCTACACCTTC	CASSGDRARDYGYTF
TRBJ1-1	.	TRBV10-3	.	TGTGCCATCAGTGAGTCTCGAGCCGACACTGAAGCTTTCTTT	CAISESRADTEAFF
TRBJ1-2	.	TRBV18	.	TGTGCCAGCTCAAGCGCAGGGTCCGTTAACTATGGCTACACCTTC	CASSSAGSVNYGYTF
TRBJ2-3	.	TRBV6-4	.	TGTGCCAGCAGTTGGACAGGCACAGATACGCAGTATTTT	CASSWTGTDTQYF
TRBJ1-5	.	TRBV19	.	TGTGCCAGTAGTATACAGGGCGATCAGCCCCAGCATTTT	CASSIQGDQPQHF
TRBJ2-2	.	TRBV25-1	.	TGTGCCAGCAGTGAACACGGGACCTCCTCCACCGGGGAGCTGTTTTTT	CASSEHGTSSTGELFF
TRBJ2-3	.	TRBV28	.	TGTGCCAGCGGGCCGGGACCCCGTGGCCAAGTAGGAGATACGCAGTATTTT	CASGPGPRGQVGDTQYF
TRBJ1-1	.	TRBV16	once	TGTGCCAGCAGCCAATCCGGGACCTTCGCGGGGGTATGGGCTTTCTTT	CASSQSGTFAGVWAFF
TRBJ2-5	.	TRBV7-2	.	TGTGCCAGCAGCTTAGGTGGGGGGGGCGAGACCCAGTACTTC	CASSLGGGGETQYF
TRBJ2-7	TRBD2	TRBV30	once	TGTGCCTGGAGCGACCCGAGAGCGGGACGGAACGAGCAGTACTTC	CAWSDPRAGRNEQYF
TRBJ2-3	.	TRBV5-4	once	TGTGCCAGCAGATCTCCCGGGACGTTGAATACGCAGTATTTT	CASRSPGTLNTQYF